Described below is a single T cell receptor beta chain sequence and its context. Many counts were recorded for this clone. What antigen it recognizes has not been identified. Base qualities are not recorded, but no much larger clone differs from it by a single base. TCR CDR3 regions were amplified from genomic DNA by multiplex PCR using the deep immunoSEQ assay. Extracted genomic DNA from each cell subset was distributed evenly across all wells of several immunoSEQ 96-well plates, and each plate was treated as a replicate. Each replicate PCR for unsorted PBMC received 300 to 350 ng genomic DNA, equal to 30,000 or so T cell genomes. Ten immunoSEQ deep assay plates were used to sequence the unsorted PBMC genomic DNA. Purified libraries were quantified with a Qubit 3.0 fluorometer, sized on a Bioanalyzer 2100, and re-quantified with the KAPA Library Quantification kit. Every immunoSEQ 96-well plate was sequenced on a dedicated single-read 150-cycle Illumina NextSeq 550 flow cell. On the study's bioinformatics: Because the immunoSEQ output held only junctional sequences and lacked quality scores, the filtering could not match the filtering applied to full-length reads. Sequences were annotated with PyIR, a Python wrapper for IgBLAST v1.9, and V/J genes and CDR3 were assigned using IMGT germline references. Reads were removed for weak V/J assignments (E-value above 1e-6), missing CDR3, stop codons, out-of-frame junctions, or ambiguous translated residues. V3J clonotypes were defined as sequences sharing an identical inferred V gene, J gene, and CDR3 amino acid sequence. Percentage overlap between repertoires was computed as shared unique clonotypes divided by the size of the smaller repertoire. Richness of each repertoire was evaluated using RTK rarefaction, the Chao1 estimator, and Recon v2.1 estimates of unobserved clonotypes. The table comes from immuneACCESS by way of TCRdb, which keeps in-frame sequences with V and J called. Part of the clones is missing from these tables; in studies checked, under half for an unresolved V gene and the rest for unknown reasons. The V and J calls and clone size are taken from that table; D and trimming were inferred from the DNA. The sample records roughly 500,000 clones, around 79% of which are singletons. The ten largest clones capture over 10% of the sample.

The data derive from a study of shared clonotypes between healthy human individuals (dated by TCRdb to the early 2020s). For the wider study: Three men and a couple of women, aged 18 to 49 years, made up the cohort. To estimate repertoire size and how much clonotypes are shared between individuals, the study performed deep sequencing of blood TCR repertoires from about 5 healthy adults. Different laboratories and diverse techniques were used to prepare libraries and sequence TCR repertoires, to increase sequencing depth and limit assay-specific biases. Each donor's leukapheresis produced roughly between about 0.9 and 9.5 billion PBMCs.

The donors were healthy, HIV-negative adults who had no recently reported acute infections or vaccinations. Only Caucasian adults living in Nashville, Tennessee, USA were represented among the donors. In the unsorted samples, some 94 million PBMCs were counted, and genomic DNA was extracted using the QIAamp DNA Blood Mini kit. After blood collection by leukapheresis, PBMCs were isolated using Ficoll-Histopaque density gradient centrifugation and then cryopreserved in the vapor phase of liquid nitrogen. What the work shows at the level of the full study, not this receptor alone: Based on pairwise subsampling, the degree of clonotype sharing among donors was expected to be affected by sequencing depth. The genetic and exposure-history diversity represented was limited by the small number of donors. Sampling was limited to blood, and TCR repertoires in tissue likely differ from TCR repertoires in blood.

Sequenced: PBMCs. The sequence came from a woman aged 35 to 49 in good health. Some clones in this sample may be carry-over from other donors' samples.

The DNA sequence is TGTGCCAGCAGGACCGACAGCCTCGGAAACACCATATATTTT. It specifies CASRTDSLGNTIYF. The chain is made from TRBV6-5 and TRBJ1-3; TRBD1 is a possible D gene, resting on 5 matching bases. CDR1 and CDR2 (MNHEY, SVGAGI) derive from the germline V gene. The CDR3 spans 14 residues, from the cysteine through the phenylalanine. Only the CDR3 part of the read is kept: 42 bases, read in frame from the first base. V and J are truncated by 6 bases and 4 bases respectively, leaving an intervening sequence of 13 bases.